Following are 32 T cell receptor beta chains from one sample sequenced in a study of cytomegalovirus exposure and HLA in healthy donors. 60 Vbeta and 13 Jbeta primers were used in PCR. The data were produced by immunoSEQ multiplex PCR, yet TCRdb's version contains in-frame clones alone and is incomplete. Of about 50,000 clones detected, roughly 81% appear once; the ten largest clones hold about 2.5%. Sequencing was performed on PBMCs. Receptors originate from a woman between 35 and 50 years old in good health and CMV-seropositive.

The CDR3 sequence is CASSRGQRLDYTF. CDR3 bases: TGTGCCAGTAGTCGGGGACAGAGGTTGGACTACACCTTC. The chain joins TRBV19 to TRBJ1-2; 7 bases match TRBD1. This CDR3 region has 13 residues. The germline CDR1 and CDR2 sequences are LNHDA and SQIVND (reference sequence). After removal of 5 bases from V and 10 bases from J, the junction contained 10 bases not matched to a gene.

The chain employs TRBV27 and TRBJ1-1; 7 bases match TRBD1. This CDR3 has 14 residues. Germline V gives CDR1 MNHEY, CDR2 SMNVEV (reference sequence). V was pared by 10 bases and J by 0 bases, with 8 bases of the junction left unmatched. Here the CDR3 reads CAIRTGKMNTEAFF. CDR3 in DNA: TGTGCCATCAGGACAGGTAAAATGAACACTGAAGCTTTCTTT.

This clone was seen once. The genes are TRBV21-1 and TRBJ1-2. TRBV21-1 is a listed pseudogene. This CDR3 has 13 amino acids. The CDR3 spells CASTPVGCYGYTF. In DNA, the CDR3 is TGTGCCAGCACACCAGTCGGGTGTTATGGCTACACCTTC.

The CDR3 spells CASSTRQGAATEAFF. CDR3 coding DNA: TGCGCCAGCAGCACCCGACAGGGGGCCGCCACTGAAGCTTTCTTT. The V and J genes are TRBV5-1 and TRBJ1-1; 10 bases map to TRBD1. With V trimmed by 4 bases and J by 4 bases, 7 bases remained unmatched. There are 15 residues in the CDR3. The germline V gene encodes CDR1 SGHRS and CDR2 YFSETQ.

CDR3: CASSPGEGHGYTF. CDR3 sequence (DNA): TGTGCCAGCAGCCCGGGGGAGGGTCATGGCTACACCTTC. The chain couples TRBV7-9 to TRBJ1-2, with D possibly TRBD1 on 5 matching bases. Trimming pared 5 bases from V and 6 bases from J, leaving 13 bases between. The V gene's germline CDR1 is SEHNR and CDR2 FQNEAQ (reference sequence). CDR3 length: 13 residues.

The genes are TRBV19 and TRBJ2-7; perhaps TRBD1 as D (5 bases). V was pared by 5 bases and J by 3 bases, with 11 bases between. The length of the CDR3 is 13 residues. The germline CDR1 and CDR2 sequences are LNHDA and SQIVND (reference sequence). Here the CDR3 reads CASSPGQSYEQYF. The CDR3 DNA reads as TGTGCCAGTAGTCCAGGGCAGAGCTACGAGCAGTACTTC.

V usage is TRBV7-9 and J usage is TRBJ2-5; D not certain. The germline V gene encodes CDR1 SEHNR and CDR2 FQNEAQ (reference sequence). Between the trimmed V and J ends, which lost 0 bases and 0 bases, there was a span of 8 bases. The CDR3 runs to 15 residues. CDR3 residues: CASSLAFGYQETQYF. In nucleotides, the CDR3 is TGTGCCAGCAGCTTAGCGTTCGGGTACCAAGAGACCCAGTACTTC.

CDR3 in amino acids: CASSEVVAGGAFGVNTEAFF. The DNA for the CDR3 is TGTGCCAGCAGTGAAGTCGTCGCGGGAGGGGCCTTTGGGGTGAACACTGAAGCTTTCTTT. V is TRBV6-1 and J is TRBJ1-1, with a tentative D call TRBD1 (5 bases). The CDR3 is 20 residues long. V lost 1 base to trimming and J lost 0 bases, with 24 bases between them. From germline, CDR1 is MNHNS and CDR2 SASEGT.

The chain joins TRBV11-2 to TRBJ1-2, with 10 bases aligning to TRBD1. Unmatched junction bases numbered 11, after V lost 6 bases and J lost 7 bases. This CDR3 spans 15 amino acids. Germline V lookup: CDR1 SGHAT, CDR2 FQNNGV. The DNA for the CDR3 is TGTGCCAGCAGACCCCCGGGACAGGGGCTCTCTGGCTACACCTTC. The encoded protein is CASRPPGQGLSGYTF.

DNA of the CDR3: TGCGCCAGCAGCTTGGCCGGTAGCGGTAACCAAGAGACCCAGTACTTC. It translates to CASSLAGSGNQETQYF. The V call is TRBV5-1, the J call TRBJ2-5; D is perhaps TRBD2 (6 bases). Between the trimmed V and J ends, which lost 0 bases and 0 bases, there was a span of 12 bases. Germline V gene data show CDR1 as SGHRS and CDR2 as YFSETQ. CDR3 size: 16 residues.

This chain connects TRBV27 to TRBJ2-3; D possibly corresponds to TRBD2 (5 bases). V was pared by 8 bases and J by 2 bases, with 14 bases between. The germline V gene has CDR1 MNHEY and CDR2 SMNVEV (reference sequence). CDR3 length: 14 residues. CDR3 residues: CASGLYGPTDTQYF. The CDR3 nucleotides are TGTGCCAGCGGACTCTATGGACCCACAGATACGCAGTATTTT.

CDR3 in amino acids: CASSHGTGNTGELFF. For the CDR3, the DNA is TGTGCCAGCAGCCACGGGACAGGTAACACCGGGGAGCTGTTTTTT. The rearrangement uses TRBV5-6 and TRBJ2-2; 8 bases fit TRBD1. Germline loops: CDR1 SGHDT, CDR2 YYEEEE. The CDR3 extends over 15 amino acids. V lost 4 bases, J lost 2 bases, and 4 bases stayed unmatched.

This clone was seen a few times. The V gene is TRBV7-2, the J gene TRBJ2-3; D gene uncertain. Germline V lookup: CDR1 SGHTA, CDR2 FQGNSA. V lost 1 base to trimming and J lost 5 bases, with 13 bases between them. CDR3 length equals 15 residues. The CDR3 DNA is TGTGCCAGCAGCTTAGATGGGCAGCTCCGAGATACGCAGTATTTT. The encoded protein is CASSLDGQLRDTQYF.

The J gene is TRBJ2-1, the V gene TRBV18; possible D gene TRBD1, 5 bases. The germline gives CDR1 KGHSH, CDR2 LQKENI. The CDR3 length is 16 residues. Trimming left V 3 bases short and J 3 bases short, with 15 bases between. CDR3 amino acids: CASSPPQGGIYNEQFF. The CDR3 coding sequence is TGTGCCAGCTCACCCCCCCAGGGTGGGATCTACAATGAGCAGTTCTTC.

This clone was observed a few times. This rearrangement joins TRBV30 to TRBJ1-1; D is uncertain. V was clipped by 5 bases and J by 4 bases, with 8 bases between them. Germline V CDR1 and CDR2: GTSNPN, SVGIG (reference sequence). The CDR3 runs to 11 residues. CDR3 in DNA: TGTGCCTGGGGTTCGGGCACTGAAGCTTTCTTT. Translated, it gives CAWGSGTEAFF.

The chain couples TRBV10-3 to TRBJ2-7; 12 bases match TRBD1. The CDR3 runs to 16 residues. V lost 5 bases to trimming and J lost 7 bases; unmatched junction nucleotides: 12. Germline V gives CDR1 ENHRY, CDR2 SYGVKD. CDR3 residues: CAISPLPGQGASEQYF. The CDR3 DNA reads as TGTGCCATCAGTCCGCTGCCGGGACAGGGGGCAAGTGAGCAGTACTTC.

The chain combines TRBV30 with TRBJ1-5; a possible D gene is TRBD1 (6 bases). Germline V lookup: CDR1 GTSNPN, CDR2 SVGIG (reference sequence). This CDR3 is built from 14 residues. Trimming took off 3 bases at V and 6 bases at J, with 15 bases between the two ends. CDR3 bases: TGTGCCTGGAGCCTAACAGGGCAAGTTCAGCCCCAGCATTTT. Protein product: CAWSLTGQVQPQHF.

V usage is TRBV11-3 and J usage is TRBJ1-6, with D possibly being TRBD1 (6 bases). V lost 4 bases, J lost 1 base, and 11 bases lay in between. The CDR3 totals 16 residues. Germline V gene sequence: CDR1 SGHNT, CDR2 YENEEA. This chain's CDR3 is CASSSGEFSYNSPLHF. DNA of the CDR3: TGTGCCAGCAGCTCAGGGGAATTTTCCTATAATTCACCCCTCCACTTT.

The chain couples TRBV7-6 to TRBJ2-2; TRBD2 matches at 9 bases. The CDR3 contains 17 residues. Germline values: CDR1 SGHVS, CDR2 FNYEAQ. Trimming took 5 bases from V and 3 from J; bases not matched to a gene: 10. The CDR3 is CASSLKAGGRDTGELFF. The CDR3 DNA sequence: TGTGCCAGCAGCCTCAAGGCGGGGGGGCGCGACACCGGGGAGCTGTTTTTT.

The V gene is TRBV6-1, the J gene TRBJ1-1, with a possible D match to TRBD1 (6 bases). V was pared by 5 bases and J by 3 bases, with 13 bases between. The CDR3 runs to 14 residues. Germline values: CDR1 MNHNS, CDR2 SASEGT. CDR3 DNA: TGTGCCAGCAGTTCCAGGTGGACAGACACTGAAGCTTTCTTT. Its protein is CASSSRWTDTEAFF.

The chain's CDR3 is CASSQNRAGEETQYF. CDR3 sequence (DNA): TGTGCCAGCAGTCAAAACAGGGCGGGGGAAGAGACCCAGTACTTC. The chain combines TRBV7-2 with TRBJ2-5; a weak D match, TRBD2 (7 bases). This CDR3 spans 15 amino acids. Trimming removed 6 bases at V and 3 bases at J, with 17 bases between. From germline, CDR1 is SGHTA and CDR2 FQGNSA.

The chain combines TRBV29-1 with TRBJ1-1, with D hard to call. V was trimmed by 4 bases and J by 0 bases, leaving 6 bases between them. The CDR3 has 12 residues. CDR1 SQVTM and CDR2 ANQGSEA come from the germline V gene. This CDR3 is CSVGQVNTEAFF. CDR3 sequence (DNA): TGCAGCGTTGGGCAGGTGAACACTGAAGCTTTCTTT.

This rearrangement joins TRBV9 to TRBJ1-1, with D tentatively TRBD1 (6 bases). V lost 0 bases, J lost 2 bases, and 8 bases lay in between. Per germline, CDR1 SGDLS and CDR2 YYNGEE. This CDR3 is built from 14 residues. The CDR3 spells CASSVETGNTEAFF. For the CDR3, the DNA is TGTGCCAGCAGCGTAGAGACAGGCAACACTGAAGCTTTCTTT. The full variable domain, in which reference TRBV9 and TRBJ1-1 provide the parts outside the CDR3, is DSGVTQTPKHLITATGQRVTLRCSPRSGDLSVYWYQQSLDQGLQFLIQYYNGEERAKGNILERFSAQQFPDLHSELNLSSLELGDSALYFCASSVETGNTEAFFGQGTRLTVV.

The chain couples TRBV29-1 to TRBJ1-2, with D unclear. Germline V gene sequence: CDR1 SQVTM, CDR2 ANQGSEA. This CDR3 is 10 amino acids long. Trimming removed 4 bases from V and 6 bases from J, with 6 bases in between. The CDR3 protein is CSVVANGYTF. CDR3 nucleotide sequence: TGCAGCGTTGTAGCTAATGGCTACACCTTC.

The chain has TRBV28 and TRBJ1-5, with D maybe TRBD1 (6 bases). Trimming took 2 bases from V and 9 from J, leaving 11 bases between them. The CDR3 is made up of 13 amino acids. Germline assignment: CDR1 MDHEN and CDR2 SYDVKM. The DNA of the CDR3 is TGTGCCAGCAGTTTAAGGGGGACGGGGCCCCAGCATTTT. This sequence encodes CASSLRGTGPQHF.

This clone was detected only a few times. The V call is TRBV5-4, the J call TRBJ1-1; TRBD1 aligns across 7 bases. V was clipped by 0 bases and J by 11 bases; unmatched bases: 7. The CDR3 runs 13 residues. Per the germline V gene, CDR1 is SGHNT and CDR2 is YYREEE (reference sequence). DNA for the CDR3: TGTGCCAGCAGCTTGGCCTTACAGGGGATGGCTTTCTTT. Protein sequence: CASSLALQGMAFF.

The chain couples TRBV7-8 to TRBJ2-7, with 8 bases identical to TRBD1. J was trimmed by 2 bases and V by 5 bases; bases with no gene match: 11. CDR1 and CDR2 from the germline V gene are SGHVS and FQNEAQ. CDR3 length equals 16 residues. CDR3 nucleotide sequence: TGTGCCAGCAGCGCGGACGACAGGGGTGGGACCTACGAGCAGTACTTC. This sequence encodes CASSADDRGGTYEQYF.

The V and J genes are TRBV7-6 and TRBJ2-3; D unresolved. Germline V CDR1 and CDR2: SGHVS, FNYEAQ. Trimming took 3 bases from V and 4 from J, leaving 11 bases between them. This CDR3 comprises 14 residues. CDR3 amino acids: CASSFRPGSDTQYF. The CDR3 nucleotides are TGTGCCAGCAGCTTCCGGCCGGGTTCAGATACGCAGTATTTT.

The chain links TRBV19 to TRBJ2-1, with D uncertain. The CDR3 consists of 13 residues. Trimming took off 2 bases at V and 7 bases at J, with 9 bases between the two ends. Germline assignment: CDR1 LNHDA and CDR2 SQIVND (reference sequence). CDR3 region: CASSILSANEQFF. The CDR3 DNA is TGTGCCAGTAGTATATTATCAGCGAATGAGCAGTTCTTC.

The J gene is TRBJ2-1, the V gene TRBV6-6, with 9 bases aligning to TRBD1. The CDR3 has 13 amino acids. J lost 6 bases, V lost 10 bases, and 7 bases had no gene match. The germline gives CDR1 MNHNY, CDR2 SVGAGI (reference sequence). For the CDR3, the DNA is TGTGCCACCACCGGGACAGGGCGCAATGAGCAGTTCTTC. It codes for CATTGTGRNEQFF.

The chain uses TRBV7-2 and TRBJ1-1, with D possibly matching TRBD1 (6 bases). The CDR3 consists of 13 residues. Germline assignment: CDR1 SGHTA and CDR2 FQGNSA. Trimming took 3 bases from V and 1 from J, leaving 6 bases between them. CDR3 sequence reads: CASSLGANTEAFF. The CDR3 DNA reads TGTGCCAGCAGCTTGGGGGCGAACACTGAAGCTTTCTTT. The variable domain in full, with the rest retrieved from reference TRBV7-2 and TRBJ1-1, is GAGVSQSPSNKVTEKGKDVELRCDPISGHTALYWYRQSLGQGLEFLIYFQGNSAPDKSGLPSDRFSAERTGGSVSTLTIQRTQQEDSAVYLCASSLGANTEAFFGQGTRLTVV.

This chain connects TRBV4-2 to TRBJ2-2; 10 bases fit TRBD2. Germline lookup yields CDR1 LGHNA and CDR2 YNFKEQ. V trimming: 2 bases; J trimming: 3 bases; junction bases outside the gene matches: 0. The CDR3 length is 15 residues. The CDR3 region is CASSQLAGDTGELFF. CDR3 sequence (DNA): TGTGCCAGCAGCCAACTAGCGGGGGACACCGGGGAGCTGTTTTTT.